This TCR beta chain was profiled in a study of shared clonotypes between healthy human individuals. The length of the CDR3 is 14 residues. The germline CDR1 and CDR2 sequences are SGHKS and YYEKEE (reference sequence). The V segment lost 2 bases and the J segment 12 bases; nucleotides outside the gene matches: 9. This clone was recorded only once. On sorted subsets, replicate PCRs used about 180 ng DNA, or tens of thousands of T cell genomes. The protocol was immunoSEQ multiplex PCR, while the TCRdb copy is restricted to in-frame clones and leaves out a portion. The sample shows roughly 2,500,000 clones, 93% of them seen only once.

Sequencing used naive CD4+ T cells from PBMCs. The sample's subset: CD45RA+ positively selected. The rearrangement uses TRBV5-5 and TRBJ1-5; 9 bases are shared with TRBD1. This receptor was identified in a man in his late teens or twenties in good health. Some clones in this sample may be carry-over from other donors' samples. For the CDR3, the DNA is TGTGCCAGCAGCTTCATACAGGGGGCGCCGAACCAGCATTTT. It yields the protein CASSFIQGAPNQHF.